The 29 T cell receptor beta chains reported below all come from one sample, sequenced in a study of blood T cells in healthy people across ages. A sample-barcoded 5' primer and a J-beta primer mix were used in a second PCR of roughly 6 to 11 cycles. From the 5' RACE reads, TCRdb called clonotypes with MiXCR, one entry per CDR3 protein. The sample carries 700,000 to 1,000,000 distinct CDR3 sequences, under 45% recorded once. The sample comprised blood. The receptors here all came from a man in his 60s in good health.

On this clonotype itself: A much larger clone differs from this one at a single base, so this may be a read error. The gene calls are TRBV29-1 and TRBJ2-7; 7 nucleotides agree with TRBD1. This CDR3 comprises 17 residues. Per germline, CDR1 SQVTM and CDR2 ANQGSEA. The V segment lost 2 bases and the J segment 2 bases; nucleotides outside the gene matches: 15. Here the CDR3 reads CSVELGPTQGVPYEQYF. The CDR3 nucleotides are TGCAGCGTTGAATTAGGGCCGACTCAGGGGGTTCCCTACGAGCAGTACTTC.

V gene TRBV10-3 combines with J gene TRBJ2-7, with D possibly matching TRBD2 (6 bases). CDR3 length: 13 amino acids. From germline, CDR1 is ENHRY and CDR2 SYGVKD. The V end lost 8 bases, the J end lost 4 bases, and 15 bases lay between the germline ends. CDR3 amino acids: CAIAPGEAYEQYF. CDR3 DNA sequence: TGTGCCATCGCCCCGGGAGAGGCGTACGAGCAGTACTTC.

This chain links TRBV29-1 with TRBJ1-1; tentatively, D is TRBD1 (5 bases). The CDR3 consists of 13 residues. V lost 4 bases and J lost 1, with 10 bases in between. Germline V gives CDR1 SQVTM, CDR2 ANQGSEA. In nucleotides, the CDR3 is TGCAGCGTTGGCTACAGGAAGAACACTGAAGCTTTCTTT. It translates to CSVGYRKNTEAFF.

CDR3 region: CASSQEGTGGLCGYTF. The DNA for the CDR3 is TGTGCCAGCAGCCAAGAAGGAACAGGGGGCTTGTGCGGCTACACCTTC. V gene TRBV4-2 combines with J gene TRBJ1-2; the match to TRBD1 covers 9 bases. The V gene's germline CDR1 is LGHNA and CDR2 YNFKEQ. The CDR3 covers 16 residues. Unmatched junction bases numbered 10, after V lost 0 bases and J lost 8 bases.

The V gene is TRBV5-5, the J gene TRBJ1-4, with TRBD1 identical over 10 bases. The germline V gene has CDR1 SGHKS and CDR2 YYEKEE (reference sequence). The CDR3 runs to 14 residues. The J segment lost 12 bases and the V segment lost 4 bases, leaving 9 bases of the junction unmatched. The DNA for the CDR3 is TGTGCCAGCAGCGGGACAGGGGCGGGAGAAGAACTGTTTTTT. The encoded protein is CASSGTGAGEELFF.

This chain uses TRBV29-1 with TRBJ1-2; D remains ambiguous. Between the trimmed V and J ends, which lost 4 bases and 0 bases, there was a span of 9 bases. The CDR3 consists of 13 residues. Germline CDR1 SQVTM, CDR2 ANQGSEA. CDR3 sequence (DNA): TGCAGCGTTGCAGTCATTACTAACTATGGCTACACCTTC. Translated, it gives CSVAVITNYGYTF.

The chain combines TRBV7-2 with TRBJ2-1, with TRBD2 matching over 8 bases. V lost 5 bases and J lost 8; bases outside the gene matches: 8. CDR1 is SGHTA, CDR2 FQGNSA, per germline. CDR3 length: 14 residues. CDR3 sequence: CASSNAGTRDEQFF. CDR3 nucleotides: TGTGCCAGCAGCAACGCCGGGACTAGAGATGAGCAGTTCTTC.

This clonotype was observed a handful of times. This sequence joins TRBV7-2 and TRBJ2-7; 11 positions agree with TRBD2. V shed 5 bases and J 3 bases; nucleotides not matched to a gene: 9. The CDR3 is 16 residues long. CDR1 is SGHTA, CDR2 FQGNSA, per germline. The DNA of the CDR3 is TGTGCCAGCAGCCCTGGACCTAGCGGGGGGCGCTACGAGCAGTACTTC. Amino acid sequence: CASSPGPSGGRYEQYF. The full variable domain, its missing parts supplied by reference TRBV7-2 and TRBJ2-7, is GAGVSQSPSNKVTEKGKDVELRCDPISGHTALYWYRQSLGQGLEFLIYFQGNSAPDKSGLPSDRFSAERTGGSVSTLTIQRTQQEDSAVYLCASSPGPSGGRYEQYFGPGTRLTVT.

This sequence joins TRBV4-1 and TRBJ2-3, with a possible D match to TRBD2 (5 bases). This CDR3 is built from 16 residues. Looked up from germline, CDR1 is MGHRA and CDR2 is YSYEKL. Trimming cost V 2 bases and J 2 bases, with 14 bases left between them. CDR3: CASSQSGSLFTDTQYF. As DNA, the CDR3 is TGCGCCAGCAGCCAAAGCGGATCACTTTTCACAGATACGCAGTATTTT.

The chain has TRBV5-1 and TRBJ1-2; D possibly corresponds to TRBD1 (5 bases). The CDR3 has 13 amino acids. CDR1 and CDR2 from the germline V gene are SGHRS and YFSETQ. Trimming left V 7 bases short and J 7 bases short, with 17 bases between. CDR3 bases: TGCGCCAGCTCGACGCAGGGAATTACTGGCTACACCTTC. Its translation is CASSTQGITGYTF.

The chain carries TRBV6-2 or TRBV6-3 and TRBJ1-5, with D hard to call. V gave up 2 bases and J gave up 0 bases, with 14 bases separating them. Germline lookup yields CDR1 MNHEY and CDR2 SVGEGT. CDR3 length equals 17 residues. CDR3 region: CASSYPRGQDSNQPQHF. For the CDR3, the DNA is TGTGCCAGCAGTTACCCCCGAGGGCAGGATAGCAATCAGCCCCAGCATTTT.

CDR3 in DNA: TGTGCCAGCAGCCAAGGGCTCGCCAATGAGCAGTTCTTC. Its protein is CASSQGLANEQFF. This chain uses TRBV14 with TRBJ2-1, with D uncertain. The CDR3 spans 13 residues. The germline V and J ends were trimmed by 1 base and 6 bases, with 7 bases remaining between them. Germline CDR1 is SGHDN and CDR2 is FVKESK.

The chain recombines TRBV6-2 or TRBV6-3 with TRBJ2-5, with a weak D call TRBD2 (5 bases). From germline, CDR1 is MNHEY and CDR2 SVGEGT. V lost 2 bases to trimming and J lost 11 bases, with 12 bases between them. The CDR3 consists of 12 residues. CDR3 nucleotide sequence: TGTGCCAGCAGTTACGCGGCCGGGGATCAGTACTTC. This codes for CASSYAAGDQYF.

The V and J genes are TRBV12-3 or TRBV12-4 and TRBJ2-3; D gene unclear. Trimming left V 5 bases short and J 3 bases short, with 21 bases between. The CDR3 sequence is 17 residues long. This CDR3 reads CASSPSFPRPTTDTQYF. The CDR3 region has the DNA TGTGCCAGCAGTCCATCTTTTCCCCGACCTACAACAGATACGCAGTATTTT.

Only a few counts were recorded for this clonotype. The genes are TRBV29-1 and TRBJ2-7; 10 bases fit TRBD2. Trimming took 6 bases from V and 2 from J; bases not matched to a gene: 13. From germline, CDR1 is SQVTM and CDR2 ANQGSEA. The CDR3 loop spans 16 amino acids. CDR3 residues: CSVVLAGRQPAYEQYF. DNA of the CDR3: TGCAGCGTCGTACTAGCGGGAAGACAACCCGCCTACGAGCAGTACTTC.

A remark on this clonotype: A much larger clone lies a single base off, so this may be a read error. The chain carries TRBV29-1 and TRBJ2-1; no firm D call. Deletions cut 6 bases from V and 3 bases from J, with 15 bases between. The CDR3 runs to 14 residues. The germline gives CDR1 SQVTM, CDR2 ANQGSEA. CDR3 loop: CSVSPRKVYNEQFF. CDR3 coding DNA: TGCAGCGTCAGTCCGCGGAAAGTCTACAATGAGCAGTTCTTC.

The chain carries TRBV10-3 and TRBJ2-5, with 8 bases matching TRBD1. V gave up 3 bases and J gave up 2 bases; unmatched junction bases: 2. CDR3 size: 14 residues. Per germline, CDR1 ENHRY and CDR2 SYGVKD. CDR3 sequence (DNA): TGTGCCATCAGTGATAGGGACAGGCAAGAGACCCAGTACTTC. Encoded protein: CAISDRDRQETQYF.

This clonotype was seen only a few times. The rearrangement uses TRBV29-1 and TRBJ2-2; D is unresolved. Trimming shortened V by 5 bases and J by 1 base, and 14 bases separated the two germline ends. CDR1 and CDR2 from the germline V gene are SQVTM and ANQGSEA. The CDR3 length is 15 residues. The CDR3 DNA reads TGCAGCGTTAGGTGGGCTAGAAAGAACACCGGGGAGCTGTTTTTT. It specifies CSVRWARKNTGELFF.

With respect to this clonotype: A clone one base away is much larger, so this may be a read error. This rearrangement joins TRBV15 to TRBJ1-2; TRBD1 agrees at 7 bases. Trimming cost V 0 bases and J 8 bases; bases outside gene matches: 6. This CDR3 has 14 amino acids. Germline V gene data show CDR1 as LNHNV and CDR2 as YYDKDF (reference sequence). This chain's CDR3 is CATSREGGALGYTF. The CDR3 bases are TGTGCCACCAGCAGAGAAGGGGGCGCATTGGGCTACACCTTC.

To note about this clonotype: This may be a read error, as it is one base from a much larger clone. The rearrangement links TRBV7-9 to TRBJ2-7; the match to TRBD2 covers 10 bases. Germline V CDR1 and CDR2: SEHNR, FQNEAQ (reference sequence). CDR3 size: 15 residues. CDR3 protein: CASSTSGATLKTQNF. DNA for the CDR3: TGTGCCAGCAGCACTAGCGGGGCGACCCTGAAGACCCAGAACTTC.

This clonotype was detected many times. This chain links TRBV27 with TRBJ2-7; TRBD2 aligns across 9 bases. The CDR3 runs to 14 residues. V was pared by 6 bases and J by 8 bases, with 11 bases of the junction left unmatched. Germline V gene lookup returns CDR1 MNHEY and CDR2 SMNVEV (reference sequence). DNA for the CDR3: TGTGCCAGCAGCCCTAGCGGGACGTCTATGAAGCAGTACTTC. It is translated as CASSPSGTSMKQYF.

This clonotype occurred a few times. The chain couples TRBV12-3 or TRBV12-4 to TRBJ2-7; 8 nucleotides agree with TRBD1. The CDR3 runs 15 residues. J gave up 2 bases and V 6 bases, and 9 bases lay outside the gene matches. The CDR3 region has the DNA TGTGCCAGCAGCGAGACCGGGACAGGAACCTACGAGCAGTACTTC. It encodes CASSETGTGTYEQYF.

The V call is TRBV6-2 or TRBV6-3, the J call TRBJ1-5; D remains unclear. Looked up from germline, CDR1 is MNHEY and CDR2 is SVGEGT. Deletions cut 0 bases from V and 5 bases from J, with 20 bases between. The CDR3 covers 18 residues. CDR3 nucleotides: TGTGCCAGCAGTTACTCTCCCGAGGGAAGGTTAGTGTATCAGCCCCAGCATTTT. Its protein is CASSYSPEGRLVYQPQHF.

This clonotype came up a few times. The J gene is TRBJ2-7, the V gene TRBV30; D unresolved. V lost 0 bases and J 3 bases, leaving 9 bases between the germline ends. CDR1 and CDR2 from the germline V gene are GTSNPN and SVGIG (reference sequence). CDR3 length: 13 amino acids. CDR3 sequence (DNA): TGTGCCTGGAGTGTACCTGGCCTCTACGAGCAGTACTTC. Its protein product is CAWSVPGLYEQYF.

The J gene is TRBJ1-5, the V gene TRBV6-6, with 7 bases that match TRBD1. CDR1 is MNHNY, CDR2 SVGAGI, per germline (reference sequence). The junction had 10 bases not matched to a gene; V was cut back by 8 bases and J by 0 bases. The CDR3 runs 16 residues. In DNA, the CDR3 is TGTGCCAGCTCCCAGGGGGTGGGGTATAGCAATCAGCCCCAGCATTTT. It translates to CASSQGVGYSNQPQHF.

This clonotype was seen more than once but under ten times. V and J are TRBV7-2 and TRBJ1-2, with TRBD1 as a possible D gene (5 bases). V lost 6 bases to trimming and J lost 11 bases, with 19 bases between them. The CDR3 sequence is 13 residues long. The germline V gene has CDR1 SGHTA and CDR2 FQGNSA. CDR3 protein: CASRHVPDKGYTF. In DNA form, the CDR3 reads TGTGCCAGCAGGCACGTACCCGATAAGGGGTACACCTTC.

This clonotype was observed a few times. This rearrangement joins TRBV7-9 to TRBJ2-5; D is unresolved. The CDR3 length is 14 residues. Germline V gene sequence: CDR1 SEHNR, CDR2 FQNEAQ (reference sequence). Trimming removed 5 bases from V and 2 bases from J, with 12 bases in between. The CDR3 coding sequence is TGTGCCAGCAGCCCCTCGGCAGCGCAAGAGACCCAGTACTTC. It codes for CASSPSAAQETQYF.

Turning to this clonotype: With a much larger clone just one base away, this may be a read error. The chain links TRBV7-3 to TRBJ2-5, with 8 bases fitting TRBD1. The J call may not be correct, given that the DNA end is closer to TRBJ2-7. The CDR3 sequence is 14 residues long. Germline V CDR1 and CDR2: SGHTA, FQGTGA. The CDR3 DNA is TGTGCCGGCAGCTCAAGGGACAGGCCTTACGAGCAGTACTTC. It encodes CAGSSRDRPYEQYF.

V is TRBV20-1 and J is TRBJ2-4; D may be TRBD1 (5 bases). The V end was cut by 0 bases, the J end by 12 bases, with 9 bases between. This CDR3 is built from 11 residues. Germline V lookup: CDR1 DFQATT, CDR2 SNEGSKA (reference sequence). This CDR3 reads CSAREGRAQYF. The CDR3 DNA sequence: TGCAGTGCTAGAGAGGGGCGAGCTCAGTACTTC.